The text below deals with one TCR beta chain. Its antigen is not known. PCR primers comprised 60 Vbeta and 13 Jbeta primers. Using immunoSEQ multiplex PCR, the repertoire was profiled, and TCRdb retains in-frame clones only, with some absent. The sample records fewer than 150,000 clones, roughly 77% being singletons. This sample stems from a study of cytomegalovirus exposure and HLA in healthy donors. General study findings and limits: Presence/absence analyses treated sequencing depth as roughly uniform across donors. As a later analysis showed, a missense DCLRE1C variant was linked to trimming of TCR beta V- and J-genes.

After removal of 3 bases from V and 3 bases from J, the junction contained 9 bases not matched to a gene. CDR3 length: 16 amino acids. Per germline, CDR1 SGDLS and CDR2 YYNGEE. Source material: PBMCs. The rearrangement joins TRBV9 to TRBJ1-2; 9 nucleotides agree with TRBD1. The clonotype was recovered from a man in his forties or fifties in good health and CMV-seropositive. CDR3 coding DNA: TGTGCCAGCAGCGAGGGGGGACAGGGAGAGGACTATGGCTACACCTTC. This translates into CASSEGGQGEDYGYTF.